These T cell receptor beta chains were read from a single sample in a study of T cells in Graves' hyperthyroidism and ophthalmopathy. TCRdb called the multiplex PCR reads again in MiXCR, with one record for every CDR3 protein. Of about 340,000 distinct CDR3 sequences in the sample, roughly 18% were seen once. Sequenced material: blood. Every receptor here comes from a woman in her forties or fifties with Graves' hyperthyroidism. Both conserved end residues are part of each CDR3. D genes are given only for firm matches. Clone size is not always given. Where it is, it says once, few, many or a class for expanded clones.

d_gene,abundance,len,j_gene,v_gene,CDR3nt,CDR3aa
TRBD2,.,15,TRBJ2-4,TRBV6-5,TGTGCCAGCAGTTACGCTAGCGGGAGGAAAAACATTCAGTACTTC,CASSYASGRKNIQYF
.,.,15,TRBJ1-3,TRBV3-1,TGTGCCAGCAGCTACCAAAAGACGCATGGAAACACCATATATTTT,CASSYQKTHGNTIYF
.,.,16,TRBJ1-1,TRBV4-1,TGCGCCAGCAGCCCAGGAAATAGTGGGGGTTTGGCTGAAGCTTTCTTT,CASSPGNSGGLAEAFF
.,few,15,TRBJ2-7,TRBV27,TGTGCCAGCAGTCAACGAAGGGTCGCCTCCTACGAGCAGTACTTC,CASSQRRVASYEQYF
.,few,13,TRBJ1-2,TRBV6-1,TGTGCCCTAGACGAATTGAGAGCAAACGGCTACACCTTC,CALDELRANGYTF
.,many,15,TRBJ1-5,TRBV3-1,TGTGCCAGCAGCGAAGGCCCAGGGAATTCTCAGCCCCAGCATTTT,CASSEGPGNSQPQHF
.,few,12,TRBJ1-2,TRBV5-1,TGCGCCAGCAGACCCGGGCTAGATGGCTACACCTTC,CASRPGLDGYTF
.,many,14,TRBJ2-2,TRBV30,TGTGCCTGGAGTCTGGTCCCATGGGGCGGGGAGCTGTTTTTT,CAWSLVPWGGELFF
.,many,15,TRBJ1-3,TRBV18,TGTGCCAGCTCCCCTCAGACAGACTCTGGAAACACCATATATTTT,CASSPQTDSGNTIYF
.,many,14,TRBJ2-3,TRBV11-2,TGTGCCAGCAGCCGTGGGGATTCCACAGATACGCAGTATTTT,CASSRGDSTDTQYF
.,many,16,TRBJ2-1,TRBV4-1,TGCGCCAGCAGCCAAGACCGCGGGGTGGGTGGCAATGAGCAGTTCTTC,CASSQDRGVGGNEQFF
TRBD1,.,15,TRBJ2-5,TRBV4-1,TGCGCCAGCAGCCTATTGCAGGGGGACCAAGAGACCCAGTACTTC,CASSLLQGDQETQYF
TRBD2,many,11,TRBJ2-1,TRBV2,TGTGCCAGCAGTCTTGGGACTAGGCAGTTCTTC,CASSLGTRQFF
TRBD1,many,14,TRBJ2-3,TRBV18,TGTGCCAGCAGCCCGGGACAGAGCACAGATACGCAGTATTTT,CASSPGQSTDTQYF
TRBD2,once,15,TRBJ2-3,TRBV7-2,TGTGCCAGCAGCTTAGATGGGGGAGCGGGGAATACGCAGTATTTT,CASSLDGGAGNTQYF
.,.,13,TRBJ2-2,TRBV20-1,TGCAGTGCTTCCAGGGATGGGGGCGGGGAGCTGTTTTTT,CSASRDGGGELFF
TRBD1,many,13,TRBJ1-2,TRBV19,TGTGCCAGCAGTGAGGGACAGGGCTATGGCTACACCTTC,CASSEGQGYGYTF
TRBD1,many,16,TRBJ1-1,TRBV4-1,TGCGCCAGCAGCCAGGGACAGGGTGGGGAGAACACTGAAGCTTTCTTT,CASSQGQGGENTEAFF
.,few,13,TRBJ1-1,TRBV6-5,TGTGCCAGCAGTTACAGGGGGGCGACTGAAGCTTTCTTT,CASSYRGATEAFF
TRBD2,.,13,TRBJ2-3,TRBV5-6,TGTGCCAGCAGCTTAACTAGCGGGGGGACGCAGTATTTT,CASSLTSGGTQYF
.,.,12,TRBJ1-1,TRBV7-9,TGTGCCAGCAGCACCCCAAGCACTGAAGCTTTCTTT,CASSTPSTEAFF
.,many,15,TRBJ1-1,TRBV10-1,TGCGCCAGCAGTGATCTTGAACAGCCGAACACTGAAGCTTTCTTT,CASSDLEQPNTEAFF
TRBD2,few,17,TRBJ2-7,TRBV6-1,TGTGCCAGCAGTGAAGATCCGACTAGCGGGAACTCCTACGAGCAGTACTTC,CASSEDPTSGNSYEQYF
.,.,17,TRBJ2-3,TRBV24-1,TGTGCCACCAGTGATTTTAGGAGGGGGAGAGGCGCAGATACGCAGTATTTT,CATSDFRRGRGADTQYF
TRBD1,.,15,TRBJ2-2,TRBV6-1,TGTGCCAGCAGAAAGGGACAGCCTAACACCGGGGAGCTGTTTTTT,CASRKGQPNTGELFF
TRBD2,many,15,TRBJ2-1,TRBV12-3/TRBV12-4,TGTGCCAGCAGTCCGGGGGGGAGGGCTTACACTGAGCAGTTCTTC,CASSPGGRAYTEQFF
.,few,13,TRBJ1-5,TRBV19,TGTGCCAGTAGTGGCGGGGTGAATCAGCCCCAGCATTTT,CASSGGVNQPQHF
.,many,15,TRBJ2-1,TRBV20-1,TGCAGTGCTGCGGGCGGGCGGGAAAACGCGAATGAGCAGTTCTTC,CSAAGGRENANEQFF
TRBD1,few,14,TRBJ2-7,TRBV5-1,TGCGCCAGCAAGACCGGGACAGAGAACTACGAGCAGTACTTC,CASKTGTENYEQYF
.,many,15,TRBJ2-5,TRBV3-1,TGTGCCAGCAGCCAATCAAACGGAAATCAAGAGACCCAGTACTTC,CASSQSNGNQETQYF
TRBD1,many,15,TRBJ2-1,TRBV11-3,TGTGCCAGCAGCTTGGGACAGGGGGCCTACAATGAGCAGTTCTTC,CASSLGQGAYNEQFF
.,many,15,TRBJ2-1,TRBV18,TGTGCCAGCTCACCACGGGCAGGGGGGGACAATGAGCAGTTCTTC,CASSPRAGGDNEQFF
TRBD1,many,14,TRBJ2-7,TRBV20-1,TGCAGTGCTAGAGACCCGGGACAGGATTACGAGCAGTACTTC,CSARDPGQDYEQYF
.,many,15,TRBJ2-5,TRBV24-1,TGTGCCACCAGTGATCCCTGGGGACGGCAAGAGACCCAGTACTTC,CATSDPWGRQETQYF
.,.,15,TRBJ1-2,TRBV9,TGTGCCAGCAGCCCAGATGGGGGGGTGAACTATGGCTACACCTTC,CASSPDGGVNYGYTF
.,.,15,TRBJ1-4,TRBV12-3/TRBV12-4,TGTGCCAGCAGTTTACGGACAGTGCTAAGTGAAAAACTGTTTTTT,CASSLRTVLSEKLFF
TRBD1,many,14,TRBJ1-1,TRBV6-1,TGTGCCAGCAGTTCCTCCGGGACAGGGGACGAAGCTTTCTTT,CASSSSGTGDEAFF
.,many,15,TRBJ1-5,TRBV20-1,TGCAGTGCTAGTGGGGCCCTTAATAGCAATCAGCCCCAGCATTTT,CSASGALNSNQPQHF
TRBD1,few,15,TRBJ1-2,TRBV4-2,TGTGCCAGCAGCCAGTCCACACAGGGGATGTACGGCTACACCTTC,CASSQSTQGMYGYTF
TRBD1,.,14,TRBJ2-3,TRBV20-1,TGCAGTGCTGCAGGAGGGACAGGGGCAGATACGCAGTATTTT,CSAAGGTGADTQYF
.,many,14,TRBJ1-1,TRBV27,TGTGCCAGCAGTTTTAGGCGCCCCGGCACTGAAGCTTTCTTT,CASSFRRPGTEAFF